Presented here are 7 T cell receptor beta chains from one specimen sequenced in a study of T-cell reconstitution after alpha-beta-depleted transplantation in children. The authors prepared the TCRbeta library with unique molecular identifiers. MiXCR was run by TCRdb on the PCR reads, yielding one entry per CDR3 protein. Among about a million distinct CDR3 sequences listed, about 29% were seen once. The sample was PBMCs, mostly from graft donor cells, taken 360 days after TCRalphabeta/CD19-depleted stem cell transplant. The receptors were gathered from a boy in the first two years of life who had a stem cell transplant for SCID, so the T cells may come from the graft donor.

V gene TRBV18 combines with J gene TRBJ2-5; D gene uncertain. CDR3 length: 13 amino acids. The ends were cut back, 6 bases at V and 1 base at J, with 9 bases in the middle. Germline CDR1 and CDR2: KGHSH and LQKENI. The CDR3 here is CASSNSAQETQYF. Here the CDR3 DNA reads TGTGCCAGCTCGAACTCCGCCCAAGAGACCCAGTACTTC. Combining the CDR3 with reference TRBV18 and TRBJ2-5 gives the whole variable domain NAGVMQNPRHLVRRRGQEARLRCSPMKGHSHVYWYRQLPEEGLKFMVYLQKENIIDESGMPKERFSAEFPKEGPSILRIQQVVRGDSAAYFCASSNSAQETQYFGPGTRLLVL.

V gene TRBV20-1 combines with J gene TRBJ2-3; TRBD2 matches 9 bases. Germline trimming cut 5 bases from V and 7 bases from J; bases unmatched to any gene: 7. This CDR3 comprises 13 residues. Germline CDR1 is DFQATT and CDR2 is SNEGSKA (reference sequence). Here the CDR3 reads CSARLAGIYTQYF. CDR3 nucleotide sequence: TGCAGTGCTCGGCTAGCGGGGATATATACGCAGTATTTT.

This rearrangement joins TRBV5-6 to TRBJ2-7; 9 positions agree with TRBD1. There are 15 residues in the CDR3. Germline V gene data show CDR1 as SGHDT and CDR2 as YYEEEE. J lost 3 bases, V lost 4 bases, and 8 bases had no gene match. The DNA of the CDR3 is TGTGCCAGCAGCCGAGCGGGACAGGGTCTCTACGAGCAGTACTTC. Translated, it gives CASSRAGQGLYEQYF.

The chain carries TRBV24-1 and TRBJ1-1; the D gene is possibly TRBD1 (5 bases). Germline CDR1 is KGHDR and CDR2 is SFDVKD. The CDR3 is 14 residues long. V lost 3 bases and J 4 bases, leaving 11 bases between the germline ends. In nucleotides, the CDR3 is TGTGCCACCAGTGATGGGGGAGGTGGCACTGAAGCTTTCTTT. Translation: CATSDGGGGTEAFF.

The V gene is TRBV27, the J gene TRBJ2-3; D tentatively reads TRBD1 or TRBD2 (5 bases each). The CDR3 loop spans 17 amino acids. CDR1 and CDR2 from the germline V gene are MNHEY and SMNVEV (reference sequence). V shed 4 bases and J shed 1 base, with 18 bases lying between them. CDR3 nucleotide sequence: TGTGCCAGCAGTTCCCCGAGGGGAGCCGGCGGCACAGATACGCAGTATTTT. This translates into CASSSPRGAGGTDTQYF.

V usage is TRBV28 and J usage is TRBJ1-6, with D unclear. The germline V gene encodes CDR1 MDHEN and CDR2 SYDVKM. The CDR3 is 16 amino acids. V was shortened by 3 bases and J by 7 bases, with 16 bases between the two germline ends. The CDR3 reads CASSFLAGSGNSPLHF. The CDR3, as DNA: TGTGCCAGCAGTTTCCTTGCTGGAAGTGGGAATTCACCCCTCCACTTT.

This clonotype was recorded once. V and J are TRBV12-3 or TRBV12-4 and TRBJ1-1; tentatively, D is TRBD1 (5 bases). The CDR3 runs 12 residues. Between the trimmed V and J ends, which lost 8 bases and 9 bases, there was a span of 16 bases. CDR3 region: CASRGEVGKAFF. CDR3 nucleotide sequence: TGTGCCAGCCGGGGGGAGGTCGGGAAAGCTTTCTTT.